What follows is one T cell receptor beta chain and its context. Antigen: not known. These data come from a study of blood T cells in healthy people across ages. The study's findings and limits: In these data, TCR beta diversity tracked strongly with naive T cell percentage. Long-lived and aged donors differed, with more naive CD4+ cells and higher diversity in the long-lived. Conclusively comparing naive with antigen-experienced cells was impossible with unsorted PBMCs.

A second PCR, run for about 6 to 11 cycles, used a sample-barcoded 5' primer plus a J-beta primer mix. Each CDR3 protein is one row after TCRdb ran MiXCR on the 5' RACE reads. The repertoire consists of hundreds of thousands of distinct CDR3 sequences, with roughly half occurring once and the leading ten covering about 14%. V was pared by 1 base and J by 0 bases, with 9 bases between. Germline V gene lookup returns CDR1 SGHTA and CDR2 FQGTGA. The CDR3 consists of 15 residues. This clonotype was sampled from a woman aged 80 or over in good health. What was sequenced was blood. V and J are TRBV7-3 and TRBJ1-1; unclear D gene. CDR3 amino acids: CASSLRTVMNTEAFF. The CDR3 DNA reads TGTGCCAGCAGCTTAAGGACCGTTATGAACACTGAAGCTTTCTTT.